This T cell receptor (beta chain) was captured in a study of Graves' ophthalmopathy and Graves' hyperthyroidism listed by TCRdb under 2018. Looking at the study overall: A patient counted as having stable hyperthyroidism if there was no progression to ophthalmopathy within 18 months of follow-up. Once sampling was done, hyperthyroidism patients were given methimazole at a starting dose of 30 mg daily, while ophthalmopathy patients were given high-dose intravenous methylprednisolone. In total, approximately 130 blood samples were TCR-sequenced: some 43 ophthalmopathy, some 72 hyperthyroidism and some 17 hyperthyroidism-to-ophthalmopathy patients. The study used signatures of the TCR beta repertoire to tell Graves' ophthalmopathy apart from Graves' hyperthyroidism and to predict which patients would progress to ophthalmopathy. An independent validation cohort comprised 18 hyperthyroidism patients and 15 to 17 patients who later progressed from hyperthyroidism to ophthalmopathy. A discovery set of more than 90 patients (more than 40 ophthalmopathy, about 59 stable hyperthyroidism) was enrolled to explore V-J signatures distinguishing ophthalmopathy from hyperthyroidism. In 6 or 7 hyperthyroidism patients, T-cell repertoires of thyroid tissue and blood were compared. Overall study outcomes, separate from this receptor: In validation, the model predicted ophthalmopathy progression with more than 70% sensitivity and 72.22% specificity; some twelve predicted patients were CT-confirmed with GO in a median of around 6.5 months. The 13-signature model separated ophthalmopathy from stable hyperthyroidism with roughly 88% sensitivity and around 84% specificity in cross-validation, and 80%/75% in the test set. No statistical method was used to predetermine the sample size, and group allocation was not hidden from the investigators. Most of the expanded thyroid clonotypes with a frequency above 0.001 were also detected in blood, and it was suggested that the thyroid immune response may be reflected by blood repertoires.

The hyperthyroidism patients were 18 to 65 years old and newly diagnosed, with a disease duration of less than 2 months. Patients were excluded if they had other autoimmune diseases, uncontrolled infections, pregnancy or lactation. Clinical symptoms, serum thyroxine, TRAb, thyroid ultrasound and orbital computed tomography formed the basis of the diagnosis. Total RNA was extracted with Trizol reagent and quality-checked on an Agilent 2100 Bioanalyzer. Of note for this clonotype: This clone's antigen is unknown. Base qualities are not provided; no much larger clone lies one nucleotide away.

TCR beta CDR3 regions were amplified from RNA transcripts for repertoire sequencing. The first round was an RT-PCR using HTBI primers with the Qiagen OneStep RT-PCR kit, and this first round was followed by a second-round multiplex PCR, then size selection and purification. The libraries underwent paired-end sequencing with 100 bp reads on an Illumina HiSeq2000. The paper's data handling went like this. SOAPnuke was used to process the reads, removing any read that contained adapters or uncalled bases, had a mean Phred below 15, or lacked an exact match to the constant primer or identifier. High-quality paired reads were merged with COPE v1.2.5. Unique nucleotide sequences were defined as clonotypes and aligned to IMGT TRB V, D and J references using MiTCR v1.1. Only V-J combinations with frequency above 0.0001 were analysed, covering approximately 99% of repertoires. For each V-J combination, a TCR clonal expansion and chaos score was defined as F50 clonal expansion divided by the chaos observed in the TCRdist matrix. Welch's t-statistics and random forest were used to reduce the features to roughly 14 V-J combinations, which were then used as input to a naive Bayes classifier. The similarity between thyroid and blood repertoires was quantified using the Morisita-Horn index. Through fastp at Q25 and MiXCR, TCRdb rebuilt clones from the public reads, retaining in-frame beta chains. Identical CDR3 protein sequences are pooled into one entry, listed with their most common genes and DNA. TCRdb, rather than the study authors, made the V and J calls. The sample includes approximately 1.2 million distinct CDR3 sequences, with about two fifths observed a single time. Roughly 11% of the sample belongs to the ten largest clones.

V was cut back by 8 bases and J by 4 bases, leaving a gap of 11 bases between them. The CDR3, from cysteine to phenylalanine, totals 12 residues. Solely the CDR3 DNA is kept, with 36 bases framed from the first base. CDR1 and CDR2 are drawn from the germline V gene: SQVTM, ANQGSEA. The receptor's source is an adult man with Graves' hyperthyroidism. The sequencing sample was made of peripheral blood or thyroid tissue (not recorded which). Recombination linked TRBV29-1 to TRBJ1-4; the D segment could be TRBD1, given 5 matching bases. CDR3 reads: CSLVGDNEKLFF. The DNA sequence reads TGCAGCTTGGTAGGGGATAATGAAAAACTGTTTTTT.